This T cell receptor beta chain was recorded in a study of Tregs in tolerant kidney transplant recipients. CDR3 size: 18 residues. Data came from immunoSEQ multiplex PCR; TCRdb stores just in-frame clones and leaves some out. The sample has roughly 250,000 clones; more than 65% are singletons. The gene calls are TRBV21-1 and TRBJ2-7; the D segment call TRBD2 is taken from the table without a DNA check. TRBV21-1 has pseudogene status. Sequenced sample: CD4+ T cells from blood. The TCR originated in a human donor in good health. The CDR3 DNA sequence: TGTGCCAGCGGCAGGATTGGTAGCGGGAGGGGGAGCTCCTACGAGCAGTACTTC. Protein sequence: CASGRIGSGRGSSYEQYF.